The sequence of this T cell receptor (beta chain) was determined in a study of T cell clonality in common variable immunodeficiency. Study observations and caveats: CVID subjects showed higher TCRbeta clonality than healthy controls. Fewer TCRbeta clones were shared among CVID subjects than controls.

This CDR3 region has 14 residues. V was pared by 4 bases and J by 1 base, with 0 bases of the junction left unmatched. Germline V lookup: CDR1 LNHDA, CDR2 SQIVND (reference sequence). The table came from immunoSEQ multiplex PCR; TCRdb's copy has only in-frame clones and leaves some out. This sample comprises about 52,000 clones, none seen once only. Caucasian heritage predominated among both patients and controls. Each donor provided about 4.5 to 8.5 ml of heparinized whole blood. In regard to this clone: Its antigen is as yet unknown. The read gets to within 3 residues of the CDR3 end, and the germline J gene fills in the rest.

The sequenced sample consisted of peripheral blood mononuclear cells. J is TRBJ1-2 and V is TRBV19, with 10 bases that match TRBD1. The receptor comes from a person aged 18 to 70 in good health. Incomplete CDR3 DNA: TGTGCCAGTAGTAGGGACAGGGGTAACTATGGC. It encodes CASSRDRGNYG. Given in full, the CDR3 is CASSRDRGNYGYTF. The full variable domain, in which reference TRBV19 and TRBJ1-2 provide the parts outside the CDR3, is DGGITQSPKYLFRKEGQNVTLSCEQNLNHDAMYWYRQDPGQGLRLIYYSQIVNDFQKGDIAEGYSVSREKKESFPLTVTSAQKNPTAFYLCASSRDRGNYGYTFGSGTRLTVV.